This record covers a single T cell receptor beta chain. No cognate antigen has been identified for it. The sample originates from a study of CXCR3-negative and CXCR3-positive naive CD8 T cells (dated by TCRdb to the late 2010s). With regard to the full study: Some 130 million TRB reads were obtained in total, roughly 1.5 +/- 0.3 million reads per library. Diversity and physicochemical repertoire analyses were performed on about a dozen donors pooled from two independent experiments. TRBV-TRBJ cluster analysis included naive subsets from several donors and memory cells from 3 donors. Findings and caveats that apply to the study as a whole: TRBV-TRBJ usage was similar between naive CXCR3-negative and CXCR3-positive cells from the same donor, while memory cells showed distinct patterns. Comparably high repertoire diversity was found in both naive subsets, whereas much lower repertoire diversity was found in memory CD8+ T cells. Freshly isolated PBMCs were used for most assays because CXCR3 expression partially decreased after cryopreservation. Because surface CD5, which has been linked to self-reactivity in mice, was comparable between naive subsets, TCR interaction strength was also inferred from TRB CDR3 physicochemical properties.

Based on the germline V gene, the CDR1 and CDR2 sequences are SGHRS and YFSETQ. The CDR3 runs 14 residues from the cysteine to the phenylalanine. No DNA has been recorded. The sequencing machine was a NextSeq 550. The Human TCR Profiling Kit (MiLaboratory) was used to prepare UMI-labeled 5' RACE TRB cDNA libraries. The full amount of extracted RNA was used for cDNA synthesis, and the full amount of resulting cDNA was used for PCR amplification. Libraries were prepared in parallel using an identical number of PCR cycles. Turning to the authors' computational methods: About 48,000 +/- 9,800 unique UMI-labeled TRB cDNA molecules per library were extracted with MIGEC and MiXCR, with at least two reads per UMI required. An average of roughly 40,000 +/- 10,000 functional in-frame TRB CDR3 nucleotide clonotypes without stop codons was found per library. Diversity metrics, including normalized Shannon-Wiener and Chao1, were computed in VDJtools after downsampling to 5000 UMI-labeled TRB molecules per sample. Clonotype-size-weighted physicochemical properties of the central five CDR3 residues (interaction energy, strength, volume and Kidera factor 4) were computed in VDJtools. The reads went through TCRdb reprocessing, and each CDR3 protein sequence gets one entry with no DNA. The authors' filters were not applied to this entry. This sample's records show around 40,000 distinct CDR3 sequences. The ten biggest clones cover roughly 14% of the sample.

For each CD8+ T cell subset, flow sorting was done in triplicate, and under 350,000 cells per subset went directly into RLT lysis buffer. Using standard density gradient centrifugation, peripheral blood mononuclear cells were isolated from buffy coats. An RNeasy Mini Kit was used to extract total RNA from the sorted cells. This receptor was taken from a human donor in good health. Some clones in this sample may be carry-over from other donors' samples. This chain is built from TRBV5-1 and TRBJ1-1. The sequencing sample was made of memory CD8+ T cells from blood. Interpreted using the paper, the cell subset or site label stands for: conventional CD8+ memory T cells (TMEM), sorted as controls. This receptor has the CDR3 CASSRPEGGTEAFF.